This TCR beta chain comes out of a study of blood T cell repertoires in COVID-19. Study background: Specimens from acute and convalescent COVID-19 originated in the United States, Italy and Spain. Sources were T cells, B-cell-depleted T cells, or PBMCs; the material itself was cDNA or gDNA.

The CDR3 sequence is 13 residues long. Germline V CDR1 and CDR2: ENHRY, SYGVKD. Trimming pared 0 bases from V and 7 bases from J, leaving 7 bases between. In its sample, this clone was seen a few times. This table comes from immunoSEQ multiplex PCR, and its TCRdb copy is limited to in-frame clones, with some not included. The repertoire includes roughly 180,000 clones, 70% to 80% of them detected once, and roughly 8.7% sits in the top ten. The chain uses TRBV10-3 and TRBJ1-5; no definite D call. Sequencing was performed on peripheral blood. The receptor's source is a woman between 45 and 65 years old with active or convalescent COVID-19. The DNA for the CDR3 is TGTGCCATCAGTGAGTCGACTAGGCAGCCCCAGCATTTT. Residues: CAISESTRQPQHF.